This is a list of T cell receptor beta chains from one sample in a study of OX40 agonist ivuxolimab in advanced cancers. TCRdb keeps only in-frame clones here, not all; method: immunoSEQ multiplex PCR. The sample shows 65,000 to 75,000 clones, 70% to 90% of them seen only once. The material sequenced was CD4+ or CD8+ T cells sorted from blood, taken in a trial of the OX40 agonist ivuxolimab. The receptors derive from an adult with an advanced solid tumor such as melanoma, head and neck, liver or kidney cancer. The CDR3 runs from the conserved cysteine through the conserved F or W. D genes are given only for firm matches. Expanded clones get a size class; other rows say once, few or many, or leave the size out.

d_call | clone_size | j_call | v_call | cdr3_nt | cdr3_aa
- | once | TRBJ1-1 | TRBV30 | TGTGCCTGGACGGTGAACACTGAAGCTTTCTTT | CAWTVNTEAFF
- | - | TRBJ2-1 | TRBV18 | TGTGCCAGCTCACCTCGCCAGGGAGTGGGGTCCTACAATGAGCAGTTCTTC | CASSPRQGVGSYNEQFF
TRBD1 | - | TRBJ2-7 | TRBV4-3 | TGCGCCAGCAGCCGTAACAGGGGAAGCTCCTACGAGCAGTACTTC | CASSRNRGSSYEQYF
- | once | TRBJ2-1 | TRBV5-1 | TGCGCCAGCGGTGACCCGGGGCGGCAATACAATGAGCAGTTCTTC | CASGDPGRQYNEQFF
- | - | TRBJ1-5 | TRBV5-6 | TGTGCCAGCAGCTTGGGGACGTCTTATAGCAATCAGCCCCAGCATTTT | CASSLGTSYSNQPQHF
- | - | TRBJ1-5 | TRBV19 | TGTGCCAGTAGTATAGAACGGAATCAGCCCCAGCATTTT | CASSIERNQPQHF
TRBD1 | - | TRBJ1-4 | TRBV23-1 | TGCGCCAGCAGTCACCGGGACAGGGGGAATGAAAAACTGTTTTTT | CASSHRDRGNEKLFF
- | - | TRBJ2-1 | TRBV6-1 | TGTGCCAGCAGTATTCAGCACAATGAGCAGTTCTTC | CASSIQHNEQFF
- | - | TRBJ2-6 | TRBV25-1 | TGTGCCAGCAACATCCATGGGAACTCTGGGGCCAACGTCCTGACTTTC | CASNIHGNSGANVLTF
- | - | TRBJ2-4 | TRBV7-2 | TGTGCCAGCAGCTTGGGGACGGCGCTAGCCAAAAACATTCAGTACTTC | CASSLGTALAKNIQYF
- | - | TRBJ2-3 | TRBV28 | TGTGCCAGCAGTTTGGGCCCAGATACGCAGTATTTT | CASSLGPDTQYF